This T cell receptor (beta chain) was sequenced during a study of preoperative IRX-2 immunotherapy in early breast cancer. Treatment defined: preoperative locoregional IRX-2 cytokine immunotherapy. Patients received preoperative, locoregional IRX-2 cytokine immunotherapy in a phase Ib study. TCRdb's table, derived via immunoSEQ multiplex PCR, lists solely in-frame clones and lacks some. Found here are under 35,000 clones, about 79% of them singletons; the top ten hold 3% to 3.5%. This clone occurred a few times. Germline CDR1 KGHSH, CDR2 LQKENI. Between the trimmed V and J ends, which lost 2 bases and 7 bases, there was a span of 9 bases. This CDR3 comprises 13 residues.

Specimen collection occurred from a patient treated with IRX-2 immunotherapy. The receptor comes from a human donor with breast cancer. The J gene is TRBJ1-5, the V gene TRBV18; D not resolved. CDR3 protein: CASSPGEEQPQHF. The CDR3 DNA follows: TGTGCCAGCTCACCAGGGGAGGAGCAGCCCCAGCATTTT.